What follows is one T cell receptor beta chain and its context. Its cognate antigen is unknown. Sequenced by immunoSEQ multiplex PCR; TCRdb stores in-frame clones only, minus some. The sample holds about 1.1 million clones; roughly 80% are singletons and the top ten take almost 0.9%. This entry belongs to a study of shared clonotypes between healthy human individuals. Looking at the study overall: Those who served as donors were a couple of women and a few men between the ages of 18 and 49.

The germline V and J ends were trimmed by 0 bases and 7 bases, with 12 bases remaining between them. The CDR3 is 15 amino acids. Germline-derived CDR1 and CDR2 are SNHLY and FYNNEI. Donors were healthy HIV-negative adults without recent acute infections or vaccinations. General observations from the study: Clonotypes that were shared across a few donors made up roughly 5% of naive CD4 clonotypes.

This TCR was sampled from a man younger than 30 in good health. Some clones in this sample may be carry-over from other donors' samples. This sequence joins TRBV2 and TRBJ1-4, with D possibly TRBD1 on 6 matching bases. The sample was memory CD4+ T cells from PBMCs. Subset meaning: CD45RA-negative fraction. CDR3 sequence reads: CASSEARTVGEKLFF. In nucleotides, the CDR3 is TGTGCCAGCAGTGAAGCGCGGACAGTGGGTGAAAAACTGTTTTTT.